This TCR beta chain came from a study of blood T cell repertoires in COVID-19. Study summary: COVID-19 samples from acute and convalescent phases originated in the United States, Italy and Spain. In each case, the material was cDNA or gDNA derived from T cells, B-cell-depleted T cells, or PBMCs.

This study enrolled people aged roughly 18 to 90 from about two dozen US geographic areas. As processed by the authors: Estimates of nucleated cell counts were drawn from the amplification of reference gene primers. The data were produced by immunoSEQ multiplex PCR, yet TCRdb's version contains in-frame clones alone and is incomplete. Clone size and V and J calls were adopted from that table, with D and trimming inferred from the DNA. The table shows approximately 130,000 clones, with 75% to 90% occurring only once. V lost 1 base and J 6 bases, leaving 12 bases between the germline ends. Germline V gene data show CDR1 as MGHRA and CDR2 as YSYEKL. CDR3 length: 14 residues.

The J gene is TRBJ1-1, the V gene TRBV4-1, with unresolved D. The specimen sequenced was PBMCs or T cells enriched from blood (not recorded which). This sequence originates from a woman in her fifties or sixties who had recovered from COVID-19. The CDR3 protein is CASSQVATMAEAFF. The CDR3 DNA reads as TGCGCCAGCAGCCAAGTTGCAACTATGGCTGAAGCTTTCTTT.